Following are 29 T cell receptor beta chains from one sample sequenced in a study of PD-L1 blockade in urothelial cancer. TCRdb's copy holds only in-frame clones and misses some; the assay was immunoSEQ multiplex PCR. The sample consists of 98,000 or so clones, 85% to 90% of them appearing once. Time point denoted: pretreatment peripheral blood. Material: PBMCs, obtained around atezolizumab (anti-PD-L1) treatment. The receptors come from a man aged 55 to 69 with urothelial cancer.

The chain uses TRBV7-2 and TRBJ2-1, with D unclear. V gave up 3 bases and J gave up 6 bases, with 18 bases separating them. Looked up from germline, CDR1 is SGHTA and CDR2 is FQGNSA. There are 16 residues in the CDR3. The CDR3 bases are TGTGCCAGCAGCTTCAACGGCGGTCAGAGGTCCAATGAGCAGTTCTTC. Translating it yields CASSFNGGQRSNEQFF.

Written as DNA, the CDR3 is TGTGCCAGCAGCTTTCCCAACCCAGGGCGCAATGAGCAGTTCTTC. Its translation: CASSFPNPGRNEQFF. This rearrangement joins TRBV7-2 to TRBJ2-1, with D possibly being TRBD1 (5 bases). The CDR3 consists of 15 residues. Germline loops: CDR1 SGHTA, CDR2 FQGNSA. Between the trimmed V and J ends, which lost 3 bases and 6 bases, there was a span of 15 bases.

The genes are TRBV7-2 and TRBJ1-1; D call uncertain. The ends were cut back, 6 bases at V and 0 bases at J, with 8 bases in the middle. CDR1 and CDR2 from the germline V gene are SGHTA and FQGNSA. The CDR3 is 13 residues long. In DNA, the CDR3 is TGTGCCAGCAGTAACAATATGAACACTGAAGCTTTCTTT. Residues: CASSNNMNTEAFF.

The V and J genes are TRBV4-2 and TRBJ1-5; D remains unclear. With 5 bases removed from V and 4 bases from J, the gap between germline ends came to 15 bases. This CDR3 comprises 15 residues. Germline-derived CDR1 and CDR2 are LGHNA and YNFKEQ. CDR3 amino acids: CASSEQRAGNQPQHF. The CDR3 coding sequence is TGTGCCAGCAGCGAACAACGGGCGGGGAATCAGCCCCAGCATTTT.

The count of this clone is one. This chain joins TRBV27 and TRBJ2-3; TRBD1 might be the D (5 bases). This CDR3 is built from 12 residues. With 3 bases removed from V and 5 bases from J, the gap between germline ends came to 6 bases. CDR1 and CDR2 (germline): MNHEY, SMNVEV (reference sequence). The CDR3 DNA is TGTGCCAGCAGTTTGCAGGGAGATACGCAGTATTTT. It specifies CASSLQGDTQYF.

The CDR3, as DNA: TGTGCCAGCAGCCCTCGGACAGGGGACTATGGCTACACCTTC. The encoded protein is CASSPRTGDYGYTF. The gene calls are TRBV7-2 and TRBJ1-2; 9 nucleotides agree with TRBD1. This CDR3 is 14 amino acids long. CDR1 is SGHTA, CDR2 FQGNSA, per germline. The V segment lost 5 bases and the J segment 3 bases; nucleotides outside the gene matches: 4. The full variable domain, completed using reference TRBV7-2 and TRBJ1-2, is GAGVSQSPSNKVTEKGKDVELRCDPISGHTALYWYRQSLGQGLEFLIYFQGNSAPDKSGLPSDRFSAERTGGSVSTLTIQRTQQEDSAVYLCASSPRTGDYGYTFGSGTRLTVV.

The V gene is TRBV5-1, the J gene TRBJ2-7, with TRBD2 as a possible D gene (5 bases). Trimming pared 0 bases from V and 3 bases from J, leaving 10 bases between. CDR1 is SGHRS and CDR2 is YFSETQ in the germline V gene. The CDR3 has 14 amino acids. The CDR3: CASSLDPAGYEQYF. The CDR3 DNA is TGCGCCAGCAGCTTGGACCCGGCGGGCTACGAGCAGTACTTC.

This sequence joins TRBV7-3 and TRBJ2-3; D might be TRBD1 (5 bases). This CDR3 spans 14 amino acids. Germline values: CDR1 SGHTA, CDR2 FQGTGA. With 1 base removed from V and 5 bases from J, the gap between germline ends came to 10 bases. The CDR3 DNA reads TGTGCCAGCAGCTTAAGCTCCCAGGGAGATACGCAGTATTTT. Protein product: CASSLSSQGDTQYF. Full variable domain (rest looked up from reference TRBV7-3 and TRBJ2-3): GAGVSQTPSNKVTEKGKYVELRCDPISGHTALYWYRQSLGQGPEFLIYFQGTGAADDSGLPNDRFFAVRPEGSVSTLKIQRTERGDSAVYLCASSLSSQGDTQYFGPGTRLTVL.

V and J are TRBV7-2 and TRBJ2-1; 11 nucleotides align to TRBD2. After removal of 2 bases from V and 8 bases from J, the junction contained 5 bases not matched to a gene. CDR1 is SGHTA and CDR2 is FQGNSA in the germline V gene. The CDR3 is made up of 15 amino acids. For the CDR3, the DNA is TGTGCCAGCAGCTTAACTAGCGGGAGTAAGTATGAGCAGTTCTTC. Translation: CASSLTSGSKYEQFF.

The chain carries TRBV29-1 and TRBJ2-5, with no clear D. In germline, CDR1 is SQVTM, CDR2 ANQGSEA. The V end was cut by 5 bases, the J end by 0 bases, with 7 bases between. The CDR3 loop spans 12 amino acids. The CDR3 region has the DNA TGCAGCGTTCTCGAGTACCAAGAGACCCAGTACTTC. It codes for CSVLEYQETQYF.

The DNA of the CDR3 is TGTGCCACCCTATCGACAGGGGCGTCCTACGAGCAGTACTTC. As protein: CATLSTGASYEQYF. The rearrangement joins TRBV28 to TRBJ2-7; 8 bases fit TRBD1. Germline-derived CDR1 and CDR2 are MDHEN and SYDVKM. The CDR3 covers 14 residues. The V segment lost 10 bases and the J segment 1 base; nucleotides outside the gene matches: 9.

The chain uses TRBV4-1 and TRBJ1-4, with 9 bases aligning to TRBD1. The CDR3 has 19 residues. J gave up 8 bases and V 0 bases, and 16 bases lay outside the gene matches. Germline V gene lookup returns CDR1 MGHRA and CDR2 YSYEKL. CDR3 region: CASSQDLSGQGTPGEKLFF. Here the CDR3 DNA reads TGCGCCAGCAGCCAAGATCTTTCGGGACAGGGAACACCTGGGGAAAAACTGTTTTTT.

The chain joins TRBV2 to TRBJ2-5; 8 bases fit TRBD2. The J call may be in error: the DNA end matches TRBJ2-7 better. Germline CDR1 and CDR2: SNHLY and FYNNEI. The CDR3 has 14 amino acids. The CDR3 nucleotides are TGTGCCAGCAAGGAGGCTAGCGGGTCCCACGAGCAGTACTTC. Protein sequence: CASKEASGSHEQYF.

J is TRBJ2-7 and V is TRBV28, with 7 bases lining up with TRBD1. V was pared by 6 bases and J by 6 bases, with 17 bases of the junction left unmatched. Germline values: CDR1 MDHEN, CDR2 SYDVKM. The CDR3 contains 16 residues. CDR3 loop: CASSSTGTLLVIEQYF. CDR3 nucleotide sequence: TGTGCCAGCAGCTCGACAGGGACGCTACTAGTGATCGAGCAGTACTTC.

V is TRBV5-3 and J is TRBJ2-7, with D possibly matching TRBD2 (5 bases). TRBV5-3 is sorted into the ORF group, with uncertain function. CDR3 length: 15 residues. V lost 4 bases and J lost 0, with 14 bases in between. The CDR3 here is CARSLRVRDSYEQYF. The CDR3 nucleotides read TGTGCCAGAAGCCTACGGGTGAGGGACTCCTACGAGCAGTACTTC.

The chain employs TRBV5-6 and TRBJ2-7; 7 bases match TRBD1. V trimming: 1 base; J trimming: 0 bases; junction bases outside the gene matches: 4. CDR3 size: 15 residues. Germline CDR1 SGHDT, CDR2 YYEEEE. This CDR3 is CASSLTGAGSYEQYF. The CDR3 bases are TGTGCCAGCAGCTTGACAGGGGCTGGCTCCTACGAGCAGTACTTC.

This chain links TRBV11-2 with TRBJ1-6; D may be TRBD1 (6 bases). The CDR3 is 17 residues long. Trimming stripped 5 bases from V and 6 bases from J, with 20 bases between. Germline loops: CDR1 SGHAT, CDR2 FQNNGV. CDR3 DNA sequence: TGTGCCAGCAGCCAACTCCAACTACAGGGCGGTAATTCACCCCTCCACTTT. Its translation: CASSQLQLQGGNSPLHF.

J is TRBJ2-7 and V is TRBV11-2; 9 nucleotides align to TRBD2. CDR1 and CDR2 (germline): SGHAT, FQNNGV. V lost 8 bases, J lost 5 bases, and 7 bases stayed unmatched. The CDR3 extends over 13 amino acids. The CDR3 spells CASYSSGTHEQYF. CDR3 DNA sequence: TGTGCCAGCTATTCTAGCGGGACTCACGAGCAGTACTTC.

The chain couples TRBV7-9 to TRBJ2-1, with a tentative D call TRBD1 (5 bases). CDR3 size: 13 residues. Germline lookup yields CDR1 SEHNR and CDR2 FQNEAQ (reference sequence). V gave up 3 bases and J gave up 7 bases, with 10 bases separating them. CDR3 residues: CASSFIRVNEQFF. CDR3 bases: TGTGCCAGCAGCTTTATCAGGGTTAATGAGCAGTTCTTC.

V and J are TRBV7-3 and TRBJ2-7; D is unclear. Between the trimmed V and J ends, which lost 6 bases and 0 bases, there was a span of 15 bases. The CDR3 is 15 amino acids. Germline V gives CDR1 SGHTA, CDR2 FQGTGA. In DNA form, the CDR3 reads TGTGCCAGCAGTACTAATCCCGGAAGCTCCTACGAGCAGTACTTC. It translates to CASSTNPGSSYEQYF.

The V and J genes are TRBV4-2 and TRBJ2-1, with 7 positions matching TRBD1. In germline, CDR1 is LGHNA, CDR2 YNFKEQ. The CDR3 sequence is 14 residues long. With 5 bases clipped from V and 6 bases from J, the junction kept 7 bases outside the gene matches. Here the CDR3 reads CASSTRDSSNEQFF. CDR3 bases: TGTGCCAGCAGCACCCGGGACAGTTCCAATGAGCAGTTCTTC.

The chain employs TRBV19 and TRBJ2-7, with 7 bases that match TRBD1. CDR3 length: 14 amino acids. Germline assignment: CDR1 LNHDA and CDR2 SQIVND (reference sequence). With V trimmed by 4 bases and J by 5 bases, 8 bases remained unmatched. CDR3 loop: CASSSRAGQDEQYF. The CDR3 bases are TGTGCCAGTAGTAGCAGAGCAGGACAGGACGAGCAGTACTTC.

As concerns this clone: The same CDR3 arises from other DNA sequences in this sample as well. The chain recombines TRBV2 with TRBJ2-7, with 8 bases fitting TRBD1. The CDR3 has 14 residues. After removal of 6 bases from V and 4 bases from J, the junction contained 8 bases not matched to a gene. From germline, CDR1 is SNHLY and CDR2 FYNNEI. CDR3 sequence reads: CASSDQGAGYEQYF. In DNA, the CDR3 is TGTGCCAGCAGCGATCAGGGGGCTGGGTACGAGCAGTACTTC.

This chain joins TRBV6-5 and TRBJ2-2; 9 positions agree with TRBD1. CDR3 length equals 15 residues. Germline V gives CDR1 MNHEY, CDR2 SVGAGI. With 6 bases clipped from V and 5 bases from J, the junction kept 7 bases outside the gene matches. The CDR3 nucleotides are TGTGCCAGCAGGCTGGGACAGGGAGAAACCGGGGAGCTGTTTTTT. It translates to CASRLGQGETGELFF.

The J gene is TRBJ1-3, the V gene TRBV7-9; D is undetermined. Germline V gene sequence: CDR1 SEHNR, CDR2 FQNEAQ (reference sequence). V lost 3 bases to trimming and J lost 0 bases, with 12 bases between them. The length of the CDR3 is 16 residues. The CDR3 DNA reads as TGTGCCAGCAGCTTTACCACGGGTATCTCTGGAAACACCATATATTTT. It yields the protein CASSFTTGISGNTIYF.

This clone was found a few times. CDR3 sequence reads: CASSLSGDNYEQYF. CDR3 in DNA: TGTGCCAGCAGTTTATCAGGGGACAACTACGAGCAGTACTTC. This chain connects TRBV28 to TRBJ2-7; D is possibly TRBD1 (6 bases). This CDR3 comprises 14 residues. V was clipped by 1 base and J by 3 bases, with 10 bases between them. Looked up from germline, CDR1 is MDHEN and CDR2 is SYDVKM.

The chain links TRBV6-1 to TRBJ1-4; TRBD1 matches at 7 bases. This CDR3 is built from 15 residues. Germline loops: CDR1 MNHNS, CDR2 SASEGT. The trim removed 4 bases at V and 4 bases at J, leaving 6 bases unmatched. This CDR3 is CASSGTGEINEKLFF. CDR3 bases: TGTGCCAGCAGTGGGACAGGAGAAATTAATGAAAAACTGTTTTTT.

This clone was found a few times. CDR3 sequence reads: CASSSGTGGYEQYF. The DNA of the CDR3 is TGTGCCAGTAGTTCCGGGACAGGGGGCTACGAGCAGTACTTC. The J gene is TRBJ2-7, the V gene TRBV19; 11 positions agree with TRBD1. Looked up from germline, CDR1 is LNHDA and CDR2 is SQIVND (reference sequence). The CDR3 is 14 residues long. J lost 3 bases, V lost 5 bases, and 3 bases had no gene match.

The J gene is TRBJ2-7, the V gene TRBV4-3; D is ambiguous. V lost 0 bases, J lost 0 bases, and 15 bases lay in between. This CDR3 has 17 amino acids. The germline gives CDR1 LGHNA, CDR2 YSLEER. The CDR3 region has the DNA TGCGCCAGCAGCCAAGACGTCGAGTCTCCAAGCTCCTACGAGCAGTACTTC. Residues: CASSQDVESPSSYEQYF.